This T cell receptor beta chain was obtained from a study of blood T cells in healthy people across ages. PCR was performed a second time for roughly 6 to 12 cycles using a sample-barcoded 5' primer and a J-beta primer mix. In TCRdb, the 5' RACE reads were re-called with MiXCR into one record per CDR3 protein. The sample contains hundreds of thousands of distinct CDR3 sequences, roughly 32% of which appear only once. Study conclusions and caveats: The study found TCR beta diversity correlated strongly with naive T cell percentage. Greater diversity and more naive CD4+ cells were seen in long-lived donors than in aged donors.

Germline V CDR1 and CDR2: SGHDN, FVKESK. CDR3 length: 18 residues. About this clonotype itself: Antigen unknown. One junction end does not reproduce the germline sequence, and a read error may be involved.

Samples had at least 6.5 million PBMCs isolated from them. The chain employs TRBV14 and TRBJ2-3; perhaps TRBD2 as D (5 bases). The sequencing sample was made of blood. The receptor was isolated from a woman aged 80 or over in good health. CDR3 in DNA: TGTGCCAGCAGCCAAGAGCAATCTTGGGAGCTCCCCGGGGATACACAGTATTTT. Amino acid sequence: CASSQEQSWELPGDTQYF.